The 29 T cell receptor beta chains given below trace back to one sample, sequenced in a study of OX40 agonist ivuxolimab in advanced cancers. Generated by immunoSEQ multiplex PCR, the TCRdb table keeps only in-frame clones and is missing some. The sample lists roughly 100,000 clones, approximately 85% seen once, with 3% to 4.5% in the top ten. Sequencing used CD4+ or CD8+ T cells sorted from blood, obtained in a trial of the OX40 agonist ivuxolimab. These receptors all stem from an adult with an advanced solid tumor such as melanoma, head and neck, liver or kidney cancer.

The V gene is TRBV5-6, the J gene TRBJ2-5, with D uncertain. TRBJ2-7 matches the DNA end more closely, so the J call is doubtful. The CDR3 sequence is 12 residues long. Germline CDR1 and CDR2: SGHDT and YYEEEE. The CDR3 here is CASSSFLYEQYF. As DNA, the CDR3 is TGTGCCAGCAGCTCATTCCTTTACGAGCAGTACTTC.

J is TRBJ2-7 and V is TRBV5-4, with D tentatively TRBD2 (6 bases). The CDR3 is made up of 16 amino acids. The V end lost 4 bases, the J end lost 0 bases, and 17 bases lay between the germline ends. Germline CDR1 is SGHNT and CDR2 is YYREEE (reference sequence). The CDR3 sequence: CASSNLDYHASYEQYF. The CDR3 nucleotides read TGTGCCAGCAGCAACTTGGACTACCACGCCTCCTACGAGCAGTACTTC. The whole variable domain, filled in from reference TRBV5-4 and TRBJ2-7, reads ETGVTQSPTHLIKTRGQQVTLRCSSQSGHNTVSWYQQALGQGPQFIFQYYREEENGRGNFPPRFSGLQFPNYSSELNVNALELDDSALYLCASSNLDYHASYEQYFGPGTRLTVT.

CDR3 sequence: CASSLGETGSNTEAFF. In DNA, the CDR3 is TGTGCCAGCAGCTTAGGGGAGACAGGTTCTAACACTGAAGCTTTCTTT. This chain connects TRBV7-9 to TRBJ1-1; D may be TRBD1 (6 bases). CDR1 is SEHNR, CDR2 FQNEAQ, per germline (reference sequence). V was shortened by 1 base and J by 2 bases, with 14 bases between the two germline ends. The CDR3 has 16 amino acids.

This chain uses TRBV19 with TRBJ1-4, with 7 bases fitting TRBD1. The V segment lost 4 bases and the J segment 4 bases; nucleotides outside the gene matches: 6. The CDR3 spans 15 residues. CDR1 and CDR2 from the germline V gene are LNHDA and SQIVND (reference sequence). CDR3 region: CASSTGTEYNEKLFF. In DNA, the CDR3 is TGTGCCAGTAGTACCGGGACAGAGTATAATGAAAAACTGTTTTTT.

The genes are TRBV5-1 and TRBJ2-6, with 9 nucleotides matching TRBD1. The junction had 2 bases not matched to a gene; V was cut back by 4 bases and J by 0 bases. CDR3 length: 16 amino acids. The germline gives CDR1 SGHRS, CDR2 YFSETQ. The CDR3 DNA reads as TGCGCCAGCAGCGGGACAGGGATCTCTGGGGCCAACGTCCTGACTTTC. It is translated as CASSGTGISGANVLTF. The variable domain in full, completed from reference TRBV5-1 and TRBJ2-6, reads KAGVTQTPRYLIKTRGQQVTLSCSPISGHRSVSWYQQTPGQGLQFLFEYFSETQRNKGNFPGRFSGRQFSNSRSEMNVSTLELGDSALYLCASSGTGISGANVLTFGAGSRLTVL.

CDR3 region: CASSYSNQGLNTEAFF. CDR3 nucleotide sequence: TGTGCCAGCAGTTACTCGAATCAGGGATTGAACACTGAAGCTTTCTTT. V gene TRBV6-7 combines with J gene TRBJ1-1, with a possible D match to TRBD1 (5 bases). TRBV6-7 is an ORF; its function is uncertain. This CDR3 has 16 residues. V dropped 0 bases and J dropped 0 bases, with 11 bases sitting between them.

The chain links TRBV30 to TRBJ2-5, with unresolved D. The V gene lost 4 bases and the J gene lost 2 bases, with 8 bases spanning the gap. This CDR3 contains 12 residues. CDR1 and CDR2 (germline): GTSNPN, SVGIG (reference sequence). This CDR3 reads CAWTRVQETQYF. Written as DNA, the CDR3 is TGTGCCTGGACTCGCGTGCAAGAGACCCAGTACTTC.

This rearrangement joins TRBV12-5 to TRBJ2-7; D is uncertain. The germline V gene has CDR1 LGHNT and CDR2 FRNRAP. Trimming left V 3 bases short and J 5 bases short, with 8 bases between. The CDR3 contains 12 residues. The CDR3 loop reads CASGFRRDEQYF. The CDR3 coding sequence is TGTGCTAGTGGTTTTAGAAGGGACGAGCAGTACTTC.

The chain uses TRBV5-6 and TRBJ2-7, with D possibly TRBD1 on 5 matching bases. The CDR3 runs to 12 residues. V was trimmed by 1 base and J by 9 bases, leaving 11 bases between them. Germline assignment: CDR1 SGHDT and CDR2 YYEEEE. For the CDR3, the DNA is TGTGCCAGCAGCTTGTATTTCGACAGGCAGTACTTC. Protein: CASSLYFDRQYF.

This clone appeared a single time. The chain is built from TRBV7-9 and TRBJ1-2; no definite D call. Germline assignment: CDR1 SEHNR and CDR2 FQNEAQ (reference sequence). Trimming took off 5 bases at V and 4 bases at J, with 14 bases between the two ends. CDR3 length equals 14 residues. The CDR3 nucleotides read TGTGCCAGCAGCCCCTCTGACACCTTCTATGGCTACACCTTC. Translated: CASSPSDTFYGYTF.

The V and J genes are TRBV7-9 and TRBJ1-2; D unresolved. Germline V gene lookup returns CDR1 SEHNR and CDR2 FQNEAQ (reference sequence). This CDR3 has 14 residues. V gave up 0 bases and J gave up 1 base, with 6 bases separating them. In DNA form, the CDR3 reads TGTGCCAGCAGCTTAGCGATAGATAACTATGGCTACACCTTC. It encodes CASSLAIDNYGYTF. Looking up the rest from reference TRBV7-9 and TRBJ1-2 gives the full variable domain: DTGVSQNPRHKITKRGQNVTFRCDPISEHNRLYWYRQTLGQGPEFLTYFQNEAQLEKSRLLSDRFSAERPKGSFSTLEIQRTEQGDSAMYLCASSLAIDNYGYTFGSGTRLTVV.

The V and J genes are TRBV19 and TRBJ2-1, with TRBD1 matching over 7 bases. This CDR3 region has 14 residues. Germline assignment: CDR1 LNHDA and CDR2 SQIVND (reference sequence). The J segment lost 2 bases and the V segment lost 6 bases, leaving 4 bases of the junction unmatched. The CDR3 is CASSRTGPYNEQFF. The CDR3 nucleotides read TGTGCCAGTAGCCGGACAGGCCCCTACAATGAGCAGTTCTTC.

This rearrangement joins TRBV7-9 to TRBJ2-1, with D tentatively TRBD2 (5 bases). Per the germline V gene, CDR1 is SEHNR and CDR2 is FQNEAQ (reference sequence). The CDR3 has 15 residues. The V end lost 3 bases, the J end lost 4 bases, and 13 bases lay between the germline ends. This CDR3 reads CASSLGAVRYNEQFF. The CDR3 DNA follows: TGTGCCAGCAGCTTGGGAGCGGTCCGATACAATGAGCAGTTCTTC. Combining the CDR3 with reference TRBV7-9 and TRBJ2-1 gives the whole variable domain DTGVSQNPRHKITKRGQNVTFRCDPISEHNRLYWYRQTLGQGPEFLTYFQNEAQLEKSRLLSDRFSAERPKGSFSTLEIQRTEQGDSAMYLCASSLGAVRYNEQFFGPGTRLTVL.

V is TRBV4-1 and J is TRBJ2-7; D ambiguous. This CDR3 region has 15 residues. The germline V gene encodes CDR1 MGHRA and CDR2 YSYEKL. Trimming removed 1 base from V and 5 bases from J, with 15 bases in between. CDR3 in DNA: TGCGCCAGCAGCCAAGTCGGAGCTCAGGTTCACGAGCAGTACTTC. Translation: CASSQVGAQVHEQYF.

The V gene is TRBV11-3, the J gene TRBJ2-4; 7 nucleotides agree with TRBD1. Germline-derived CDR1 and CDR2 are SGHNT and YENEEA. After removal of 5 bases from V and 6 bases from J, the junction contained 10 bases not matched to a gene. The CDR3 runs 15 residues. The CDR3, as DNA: TGTGCCAGCAGCCTGGGACAGCCTCCAGGAAACATTCAGTACTTC. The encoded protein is CASSLGQPPGNIQYF.

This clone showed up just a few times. The CDR3 spells CASSPTWQGGDPGELFF. CDR3 DNA sequence: TGCGCCAGCAGCCCCACCTGGCAGGGCGGGGATCCCGGGGAGCTGTTTTTT. The gene calls are TRBV4-1 and TRBJ2-2; D perhaps matches TRBD2 (6 bases). This CDR3 spans 17 amino acids. The germline V gene has CDR1 MGHRA and CDR2 YSYEKL. V lost 4 bases and J lost 6, with 21 bases in between.

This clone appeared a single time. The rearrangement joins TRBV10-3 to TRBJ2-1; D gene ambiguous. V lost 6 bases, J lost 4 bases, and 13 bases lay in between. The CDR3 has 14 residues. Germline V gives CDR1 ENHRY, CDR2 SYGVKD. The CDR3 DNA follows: TGTGCCATCAGCCCTCGTAAGGAATACAATGAGCAGTTCTTC. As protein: CAISPRKEYNEQFF.

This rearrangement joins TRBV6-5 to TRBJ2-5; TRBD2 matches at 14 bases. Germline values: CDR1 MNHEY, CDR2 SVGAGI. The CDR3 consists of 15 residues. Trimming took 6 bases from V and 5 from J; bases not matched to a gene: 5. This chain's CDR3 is CASRGTSGRGETQYF. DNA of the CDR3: TGTGCCAGCAGGGGGACTAGCGGGAGAGGTGAGACCCAGTACTTC.

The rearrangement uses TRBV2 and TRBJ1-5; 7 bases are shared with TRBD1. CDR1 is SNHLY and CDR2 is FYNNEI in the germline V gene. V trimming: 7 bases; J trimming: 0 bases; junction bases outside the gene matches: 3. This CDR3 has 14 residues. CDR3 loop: CASKRQGSNQPQHF. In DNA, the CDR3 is TGTGCCAGCAAGCGACAGGGTAGCAATCAGCCCCAGCATTTT.

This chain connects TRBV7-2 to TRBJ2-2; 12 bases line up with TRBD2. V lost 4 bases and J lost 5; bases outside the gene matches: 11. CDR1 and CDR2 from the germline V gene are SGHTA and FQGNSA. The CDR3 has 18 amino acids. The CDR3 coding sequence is TGTGCCAGCAGCTCAAGACTAGCGGGGGCGATTTGGACCGGGGAGCTGTTTTTT. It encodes CASSSRLAGAIWTGELFF.

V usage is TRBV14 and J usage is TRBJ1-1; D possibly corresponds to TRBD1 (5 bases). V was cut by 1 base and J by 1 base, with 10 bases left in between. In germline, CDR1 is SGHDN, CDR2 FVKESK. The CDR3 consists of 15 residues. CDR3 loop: CASSQVTGRNTEAFF. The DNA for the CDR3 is TGTGCCAGCAGCCAAGTAACAGGACGGAACACTGAAGCTTTCTTT.

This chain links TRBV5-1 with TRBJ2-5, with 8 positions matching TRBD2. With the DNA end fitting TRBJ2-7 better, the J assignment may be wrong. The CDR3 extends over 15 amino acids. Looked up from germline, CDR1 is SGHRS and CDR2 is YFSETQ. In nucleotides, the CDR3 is TGCGCCAGCAGCCCGGTGAGCGGGAGCTCCTACGAGCAGTACTTC. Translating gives CASSPVSGSSYEQYF.

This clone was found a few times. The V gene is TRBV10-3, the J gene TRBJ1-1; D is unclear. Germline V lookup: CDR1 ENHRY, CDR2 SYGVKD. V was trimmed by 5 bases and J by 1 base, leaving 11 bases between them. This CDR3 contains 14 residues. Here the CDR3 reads CAISRETPNTEAFF. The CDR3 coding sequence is TGTGCCATCAGTCGCGAGACCCCGAACACTGAAGCTTTCTTT.

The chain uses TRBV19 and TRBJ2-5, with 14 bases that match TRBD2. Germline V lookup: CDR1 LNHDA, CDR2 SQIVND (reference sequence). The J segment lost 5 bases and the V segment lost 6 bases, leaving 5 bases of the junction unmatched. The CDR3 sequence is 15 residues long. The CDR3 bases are TGTGCCAGTAGGACTAGCGGGAGGGCCGGGGAGACCCAGTACTTC. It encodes CASRTSGRAGETQYF.

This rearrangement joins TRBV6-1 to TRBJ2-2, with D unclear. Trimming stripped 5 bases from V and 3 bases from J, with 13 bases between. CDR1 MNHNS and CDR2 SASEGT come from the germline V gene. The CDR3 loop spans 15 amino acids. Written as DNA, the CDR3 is TGTGCCAGCAGTCCAATGCTACATTACACCGGGGAGCTGTTTTTT. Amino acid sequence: CASSPMLHYTGELFF.

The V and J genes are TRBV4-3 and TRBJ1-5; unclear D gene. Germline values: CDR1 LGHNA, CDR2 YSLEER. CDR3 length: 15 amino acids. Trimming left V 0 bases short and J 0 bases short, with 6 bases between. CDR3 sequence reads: CASSQDRSSNQPQHF. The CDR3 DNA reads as TGCGCCAGCAGCCAAGATAGGAGTAGCAATCAGCCCCAGCATTTT.

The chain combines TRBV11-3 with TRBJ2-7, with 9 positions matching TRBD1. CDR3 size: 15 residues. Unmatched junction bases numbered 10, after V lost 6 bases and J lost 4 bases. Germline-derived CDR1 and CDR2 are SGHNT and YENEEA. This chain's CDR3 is CASRPTGTGKYEQYF. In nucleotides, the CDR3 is TGTGCCAGCAGACCGACCGGGACAGGGAAATACGAGCAGTACTTC.

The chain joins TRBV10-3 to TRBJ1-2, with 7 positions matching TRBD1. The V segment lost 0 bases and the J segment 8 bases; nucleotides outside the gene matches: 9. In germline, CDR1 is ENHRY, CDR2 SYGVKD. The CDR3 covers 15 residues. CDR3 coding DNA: TGTGCCATCAGTGAGTCTATGACAGGGCGTGTGGGCTACACCTTC. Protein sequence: CAISESMTGRVGYTF.

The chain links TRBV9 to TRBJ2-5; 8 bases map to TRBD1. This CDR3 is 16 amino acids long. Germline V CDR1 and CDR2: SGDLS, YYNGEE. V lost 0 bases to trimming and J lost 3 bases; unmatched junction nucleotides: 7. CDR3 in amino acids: CASSVEEGTGKETQYF. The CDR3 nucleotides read TGTGCCAGCAGCGTAGAAGAAGGGACAGGTAAAGAGACCCAGTACTTC.